This TCR beta chain was found in a study of metastatic and nonmetastatic thyroid tumors. Each patient came to thyroid surgery without any prior treatment (of any kind). This clone was seen many times. Through MiXCR, TCRdb re-clonotyped the PCR reads. The sample carries 20,000 or so clones, 10% to 15% recorded once. Source material: blood. This TCR came from a male donor with papillary thyroid cancer or a benign thyroid nodule (not recorded which). Some clones in this sample may be carry-over from other donors' samples.

DNA for the CDR3: TGCAGTGCTAGAGATCTTCGGGTCTACGAGCAGTACTTC. Protein sequence: CSARDLRVYEQYF. The rearrangement links TRBV20-1 to TRBJ2-7; D gene unclear. Germline CDR1 DFQATT, CDR2 SNEGSKA (reference sequence). Trimming stripped 0 bases from V and 3 bases from J, with 9 bases between. The CDR3 has 13 amino acids.